These 9 T cell receptor beta chains came from one sample sequenced in a study of STAT5B mutations in CD4+ large granular lymphocyte leukemia (dated by TCRdb to between 2021 and 2023). Library method: the immunoSEQ multiplex PCR assay. This immuneACCESS table, as held by TCRdb, lists in-frame sequences with V and J called but not all clones. Of the missing ones, under half trace to an unresolved V gene in checked studies; the others have no known cause. This sample is represented by approximately 20,000 clones; roughly 82% of them were singletons. The ten most abundant clones make up around 8.4% of the sample. The sample taken for sequencing was CD4+ T cells from blood buffy coats. The receptors come from a human donor in good health.

The genes are TRBV5-1 and TRBJ2-1, with D possibly matching TRBD1 (6 bases). CDR1 SGHRS and CDR2 YFSETQ come from the germline V gene. V lost 0 bases, J lost 3 bases, and 10 bases lay in between. This CDR3 has 15 residues. CDR3 sequence: CASSLEHRDYNEQFF. In DNA, the CDR3 is TGCGCCAGCAGCTTGGAGCACAGGGACTACAATGAGCAGTTCTTC.

The chain is built from TRBV29-1 and TRBJ2-3; D is perhaps TRBD1 or TRBD2 (5 bases each). From germline, CDR1 is SQVTM and CDR2 ANQGSEA. V gave up 4 bases and J gave up 7 bases, with 15 bases separating them. This CDR3 region has 13 residues. The DNA of the CDR3 is TGCAGCGTTGTGGGGACCCTGGTGTATACGCAGTATTTT. Translating gives CSVVGTLVYTQYF.

The chain joins TRBV28 to TRBJ2-7; 9 bases line up with TRBD1. The CDR3 covers 16 residues. CDR1 and CDR2 from the germline V gene are MDHEN and SYDVKM. Germline trimming cut 5 bases from V and 1 base from J; bases unmatched to any gene: 9. Here the CDR3 reads CASSTFGTGFSYEQYF. The CDR3 DNA reads as TGTGCCAGCAGTACCTTCGGGACAGGGTTTTCCTACGAGCAGTACTTC.

The rearrangement joins TRBV6-5 to TRBJ2-7, with a possible D match to TRBD1 (5 bases). CDR1 is MNHEY and CDR2 is SVGAGI in the germline V gene. The CDR3 spans 15 residues. Trimming took 0 bases from V and 7 from J, leaving 16 bases between them. This CDR3 is CASSYSGLVGIEQYF. CDR3 nucleotides: TGTGCCAGCAGTTACTCGGGGCTTGTAGGGATTGAGCAGTACTTC.

The chain links TRBV6-5 to TRBJ2-7; the D gene could be TRBD1 or TRBD2 (5 bases each). The ends were cut back, 5 bases at V and 3 bases at J, with 17 bases in the middle. Germline V CDR1 and CDR2: MNHEY, SVGAGI. The CDR3 has 15 residues. The CDR3 is CASSTPGTPSYEQYF. CDR3 in DNA: TGTGCCAGCAGTACACCCGGGACCCCAAGCTACGAGCAGTACTTC.

The chain combines TRBV19 with TRBJ2-1; 9 nucleotides match TRBD2. The CDR3 has 13 amino acids. CDR1 and CDR2 (germline): LNHDA, SQIVND (reference sequence). The V gene end was trimmed by 7 bases and the J gene end by 8 bases; junction bases not matched to a gene: 6. This CDR3 is CASTGREGDEQFF. CDR3 DNA sequence: TGTGCCAGTACTGGGCGGGAGGGGGATGAGCAGTTCTTC.

The CDR3 sequence: CASSISGANLDTQYF. CDR3 nucleotides: TGTGCCAGCAGCATTAGCGGGGCCAACTTGGATACGCAGTATTTT. The chain employs TRBV7-2 and TRBJ2-3; 8 nucleotides agree with TRBD2. Trimming cost V 5 bases and J 6 bases; bases outside gene matches: 10. From germline, CDR1 is SGHTA and CDR2 FQGNSA. This CDR3 is built from 15 residues.

The gene calls are TRBV28 and TRBJ1-6, with D tentatively TRBD1 (6 bases). CDR1 MDHEN and CDR2 SYDVKM come from the germline V gene. The V and J ends lost 3 bases and 10 bases respectively, with 16 bases between them. The CDR3 contains 15 residues. CDR3 in amino acids: CASSFVGQGHSPLHF. CDR3 coding DNA: TGTGCCAGCAGTTTCGTTGGTCAGGGACACTCACCCCTCCACTTT.

This clone was recorded only once. The CDR3 DNA follows: TGCGCCAGCAGCACCCGGGATACCCGGGAGACCCAGTACTTC. This encodes CASSTRDTRETQYF. The V gene is TRBV5-1, the J gene TRBJ2-5; weak D call: TRBD2 (5 bases). Deletions cut 4 bases from V and 5 bases from J, with 15 bases between. The CDR3 totals 14 residues. Germline V CDR1 and CDR2: SGHRS, YFSETQ.